This is a list of T cell receptor beta chains from one sample in a study of long-term antiretroviral therapy in people with HIV. Repertoires were generated with immunoSEQ multiplex PCR, while TCRdb's copy carries only in-frame clones and drops some. The sample holds approximately 21,000 clones, about 80% seen once. The sample in question was unsorted PBMCs, obtained roughly 6.1 years after starting antiretroviral therapy. The receptor source for this set is a man aged 30 to 39 with HIV. Each CDR3 is given with its conserved first and last residue. Fields, in order: J gene, clone size, V gene, D gene, CDR3 protein, CDR3 DNA. D genes are given only for firm matches. Rows give clone size only sometimes, using once, few, many, or a class for an expanded clone.

TRBJ2-1	NA	TRBV7-9	TRBD1	CASSLPATGAYGEQFF	TGTGCCAGCAGCTTACCAGCAACAGGGGCCTACGGTGAGCAGTTCTTC
TRBJ2-2	NA	TRBV5-6	TRBD2	CASSSRTWTSGSTGELFF	TGTGCCAGCAGCTCCCGGACATGGACTAGCGGGAGCACCGGGGAGCTGTTTTTT
TRBJ2-2	few	TRBV4-2	NA	CASSQVDGSGELFF	TGTGCCAGCAGCCAAGTTGATGGGTCCGGGGAGCTGTTTTTT
TRBJ1-1	once	TRBV7-2	TRBD1	CASSLIRDSEAFF	TGTGCCAGCAGCTTAATAAGGGACAGTGAAGCTTTCTTT
TRBJ1-5	NA	TRBV4-3	NA	CASSQNAGGSAPQHF	TGCGCCAGCAGCCAAAACGCAGGCGGGTCGGCGCCCCAGCATTTT
TRBJ2-7	NA	TRBV28	TRBD2	CASRSKVLAGNYEQYF	TGTGCCAGCAGATCCAAGGTCCTAGCGGGAAACTACGAGCAGTACTTC
TRBJ1-1	NA	TRBV28	NA	CASSPTKAGSAEAFF	TGTGCCAGCAGTCCTACGAAGGCAGGGAGCGCTGAAGCTTTCTTT
TRBJ2-2	NA	TRBV7-2	NA	CASSLALGGELFF	TGTGCCAGCAGCTTAGCCCTTGGCGGGGAGCTGTTTTTT
TRBJ1-2	few	TRBV29-1	TRBD1	CSVLQGNENGYTF	TGCAGCGTTCTACAGGGGAATGAGAATGGCTACACCTTC
TRBJ2-7	NA	TRBV14	TRBD2	CASSSGTSGRILYRYEQYF	TGTGCCAGCAGCTCTGGGACTAGCGGGAGGATTTTATACCGCTACGAGCAGTACTTC
TRBJ2-1	NA	TRBV7-9	TRBD1	CASSSVTGNEQFF	TGTGCCAGCAGCTCAGTGACAGGGAATGAGCAGTTCTTC
TRBJ2-7	NA	TRBV9	TRBD2	CASSVTSGGQYEQYF	TGTGCCAGCAGCGTAACCAGCGGGGGGCAATACGAGCAGTACTTC
TRBJ2-3	NA	TRBV29-1	NA	CSVYGATDTQYF	TGCAGCGTTTATGGGGCTACAGATACGCAGTATTTT
TRBJ1-1	NA	TRBV27	NA	CASSLRGALKEAFF	TGTGCCAGCAGTTTAAGAGGGGCACTTAAGGAAGCTTTCTTT
TRBJ2-7	NA	TRBV11-2	NA	CASTADRLSSYEQYF	TGTGCCAGCACCGCGGACCGGTTAAGCTCCTACGAGCAGTACTTC
TRBJ1-1	NA	TRBV5-1	TRBD1	CASSLAETGGYTEAFF	TGCGCCAGCAGCTTGGCTGAGACAGGGGGATACACTGAAGCTTTCTTT
TRBJ1-3	NA	TRBV18	TRBD1	CASSPGQGVSGNTIYF	TGTGCCAGCTCACCAGGACAGGGGGTCTCTGGAAACACCATATATTTT
TRBJ2-3	NA	TRBV7-3	TRBD1	CASSPRQGVGDTQYF	TGTGCCAGCAGCCCTCGGCAGGGGGTGGGAGATACGCAGTATTTT
TRBJ2-3	NA	TRBV7-2	NA	CASSLARGGVSTDTQYF	TGTGCCAGCAGCTTAGCTCGTGGAGGGGTTAGCACAGATACGCAGTATTTT
TRBJ1-5	NA	TRBV9	TRBD1	CASSPGQGGYQPQHF	TGTGCCAGCAGCCCCGGACAGGGGGGTTACCAGCCCCAGCATTTT
TRBJ1-2	NA	TRBV11-2	TRBD1	CASSHRDRGFYGYTF	TGTGCCAGCAGCCACCGGGACAGGGGGTTTTATGGCTACACCTTC
TRBJ2-3	NA	TRBV10-3	TRBD2	CAISELAGVTSTDTQYF	TGTGCCATCAGTGAACTAGCGGGAGTAACTAGCACAGATACGCAGTATTTT
TRBJ1-1	NA	TRBV28	TRBD1	CASSLTHRGGTEAFF	TGTGCCAGCAGTTTAACGCACAGGGGTGGGACTGAAGCTTTCTTT
TRBJ1-1	NA	TRBV4-2	TRBD1	CASNRGENTEAFF	TGTGCCAGCAACAGGGGAGAGAACACTGAAGCTTTCTTT
TRBJ1-5	NA	TRBV5-5	TRBD1	CASSWGDSSNQPQHF	TGTGCCAGCAGCTGGGGGGACAGCAGCAATCAGCCCCAGCATTTT
TRBJ1-1	NA	TRBV14	NA	CASSQNRREAFF	TGTGCCAGCAGCCAAAATCGGAGGGAAGCTTTCTTT
TRBJ2-5	NA	TRBV5-8	NA	CASSQKRETQYF	TGTGCCAGCAGCCAAAAAAGGGAGACCCAGTACTTC
TRBJ1-6	NA	TRBV9	NA	CASSVDLPGGGSPLHF	TGTGCCAGCAGCGTAGATCTCCCAGGAGGGGGTTCACCCCTCCACTTT
TRBJ2-7	NA	TRBV6-6	NA	CASISAGESYYEQYF	TGTGCCAGCATCTCCGCCGGGGAATCCTACTACGAGCAGTACTTC
TRBJ2-1	NA	TRBV5-1	TRBD2	CASSLASRTSGGNEQFF	TGCGCCAGCAGCTTGGCCTCGAGGACTAGCGGCGGCAATGAGCAGTTCTTC
TRBJ2-2	NA	TRBV11-2	TRBD2	CASSLEGTSGSLGTGELFF	TGTGCCAGCAGCTTAGAAGGGACTAGCGGGAGTTTAGGCACCGGGGAGCTGTTTTTT
TRBJ2-7	NA	TRBV5-1	NA	CASSYDGYEQYF	TGCGCCAGCAGCTACGACGGCTACGAGCAGTACTTC
TRBJ2-1	once	TRBV19	NA	CASSPTPGNNEQFF	TGTGCCAGTAGTCCTACACCAGGCAACAATGAGCAGTTCTTC
TRBJ1-2	NA	TRBV5-5	TRBD1	CASSSSPRQGLNYGYTF	TGTGCCAGCAGCTCCTCCCCACGACAGGGGTTGAACTATGGCTACACCTTC
TRBJ2-3	NA	TRBV27	NA	CASSFSQVSDTQYF	TGTGCCAGCAGTTTTTCGCAGGTTTCCGATACGCAGTATTTT
TRBJ2-7	NA	TRBV4-1	TRBD2	CASSHERGGDEQYF	TGCGCCAGCAGCCATGAGCGGGGGGGGGACGAGCAGTACTTC
TRBJ2-7	NA	TRBV19	NA	CASSITGATFSYEQYF	TGTGCCAGTAGTATTACGGGAGCCACTTTCTCCTACGAGCAGTACTTC
TRBJ2-1	once	TRBV4-1	TRBD2	CASSHVLAGVGGNDNEQFF	TGCGCCAGCAGCCACGTGCTAGCGGGGGTTGGGGGCAATGACAATGAGCAGTTCTTC
TRBJ2-1	NA	TRBV9	TRBD2	CASSPWASGRANNEQFF	TGTGCCAGCAGCCCATGGGCTAGCGGGAGGGCCAACAATGAGCAGTTCTTC
TRBJ1-1	NA	TRBV19	NA	CASTGYVTEAFF	TGTGCCAGTACCGGTTATGTCACTGAAGCTTTCTTT
TRBJ2-3	NA	TRBV5-1	NA	CASAGVGPPTDTQYF	TGCGCCAGCGCCGGGGTGGGACCACCCACAGATACGCAGTATTTT
TRBJ1-2	few	TRBV4-2	NA	CASSQDLRGAAEDYGYTF	TGTGCCAGCAGCCAAGATCTGCGTGGTGCGGCGGAGGACTATGGCTACACCTTC
TRBJ2-7	NA	TRBV11-2	NA	CASSLGPNYEQYF	TGTGCCAGCAGCTTAGGACCTAACTACGAGCAGTACTTC
TRBJ2-7	NA	TRBV2	TRBD1	CASKPGQGQYEQYF	TGTGCCAGCAAGCCGGGACAGGGTCAATACGAGCAGTACTTC
TRBJ2-7	NA	TRBV18	TRBD1	CASSPNRDRPYEQYF	TGTGCCAGCTCGCCAAACCGGGACAGACCATACGAGCAGTACTTC
TRBJ2-7	few	TRBV19	NA	CASSIPGSGEQYF	TGTGCCAGTAGTATTCCGGGAAGCGGCGAGCAGTACTTC
TRBJ1-1	NA	TRBV7-6	NA	CASSLGTPNTEAFF	TGTGCCAGCAGCTTAGGGACGCCGAACACTGAAGCTTTCTTT
TRBJ1-5	few	TRBV4-3	TRBD1	CASSRDRGPNQPQHF	TGCGCCAGCAGCCGGGACAGGGGTCCCAATCAGCCCCAGCATTTT
TRBJ2-2	NA	TRBV4-3	NA	CASSRSGGVGRGTGELFF	TGCGCCAGCAGCCGATCCGGCGGAGTCGGACGGGGCACCGGGGAGCTGTTTTTT
TRBJ1-1	NA	TRBV6-6	NA	CASSDGLSTEAFF	TGTGCCAGCAGTGACGGGCTGAGCACTGAAGCTTTCTTT
TRBJ1-1	NA	TRBV9	NA	CASSPGQLNTEAFF	TGTGCCAGCAGCCCAGGACAGTTGAACACTGAAGCTTTCTTT
TRBJ2-7	NA	TRBV4-3	NA	CASSQDLGTHGLVQYF	TGCGCCAGCAGCCAAGATTTGGGGACTCACGGGTTGGTGCAGTACTTC
TRBJ2-2	few	TRBV4-2	NA	CASSQGEDTGELFF	TGTGCCAGCAGCCAAGGTGAGGACACCGGGGAGCTGTTTTTT